Listed below are T cell receptor beta chains from one sample, sequenced in a study of T cell changes during pregnancy in multiple sclerosis. Using immunoSEQ multiplex PCR, the repertoire was profiled, and TCRdb retains in-frame clones only, with some absent. The sample holds about 62,000 clones, 80% to 90% seen once. Sequencing was performed on peripheral blood, taken in the first trimester of pregnancy. These receptor sequences come from a female donor with multiple sclerosis, enrolled in a pregnancy study. The CDR3 runs from the conserved cysteine through the conserved F or W. A D gene is named only where the DNA matches it firmly. Size values are once, few and many counts, or a class for expanded clones, and some rows have none.

D gene	V gene	clone size	J gene	CDR3 protein	CDR3 DNA
NA	TRBV10-3	NA	TRBJ1-2	CAIQSQGDYGYTF	TGTGCCATCCAATCCCAAGGGGACTATGGCTACACCTTC
NA	TRBV6-1	NA	TRBJ2-7	CASSGQGTSYEQYF	TGTGCCAGCAGTGGGCAGGGGACGTCCTACGAGCAGTACTTC
TRBD1	TRBV30	NA	TRBJ1-2	CAWSETGSYGYTF	TGTGCCTGGAGTGAGACAGGGTCCTATGGCTACACCTTC
NA	TRBV11-2	NA	TRBJ1-1	CASSLGGGKAFF	TGTGCCAGCAGCCTTGGGGGGGGGAAAGCTTTCTTT
TRBD1	TRBV19	NA	TRBJ1-2	CASSTRTGTGGLSGYTF	TGTGCCAGTAGTACGCGGACCGGGACAGGGGGCCTTTCTGGCTACACCTTC
NA	TRBV27	NA	TRBJ2-3	CASSSTGILADTQYF	TGTGCCAGCAGTTCGACCGGGATTCTCGCGGATACGCAGTATTTT
NA	TRBV6-5	NA	TRBJ1-2	CASSYRSGDYGYTF	TGTGCCAGCAGTTATCGGTCCGGGGACTATGGCTACACCTTC
NA	TRBV2	NA	TRBJ1-2	CASSDLPLGYTF	TGTGCCAGCAGTGATCTTCCCCTCGGCTACACCTTC
NA	TRBV4-1	NA	TRBJ2-3	CASSQEPGGRGGDTQYF	TGCGCCAGCAGCCAAGAACCCGGGGGGAGGGGGGGAGATACGCAGTATTTT
NA	TRBV7-8	NA	TRBJ2-3	CASSLLDRRKRSDTQYF	TGTGCCAGCAGCTTATTGGATCGACGGAAGCGCTCAGATACGCAGTATTTT
TRBD2	TRBV14	NA	TRBJ2-1	CASSQDFPGTSGRNINNEQFF	TGTGCCAGCAGCCAAGATTTTCCCGGGACTAGCGGGAGAAACATTAACAATGAGCAGTTCTTC
TRBD2	TRBV25-1	once	TRBJ2-1	CASSASSGRASEQFF	TGTGCCAGCAGTGCTTCTAGCGGGAGGGCCAGTGAGCAGTTCTTC
TRBD1	TRBV11-3	NA	TRBJ1-1	CASRGQEDTEAFF	TGTGCCAGCAGAGGACAGGAGGACACTGAAGCTTTCTTT
NA	TRBV9	NA	TRBJ2-3	CASTPIGDTQYF	TGTGCCAGCACTCCGATCGGGGATACGCAGTATTTT
TRBD1	TRBV6-1	NA	TRBJ2-7	CASSEGQGISYEQYF	TGTGCCAGCAGTGAAGGACAGGGGATTTCCTACGAGCAGTACTTC
TRBD2	TRBV4-1	NA	TRBJ2-2	CASSQDLSGRAPGELFF	TGCGCCAGCAGCCAAGATCTCAGCGGGAGGGCCCCCGGGGAGCTGTTTTTT
TRBD2	TRBV19	NA	TRBJ2-3	CAIPIAGDSADTQYF	TGTGCCATCCCCATAGCGGGAGATAGCGCAGATACGCAGTATTTT
TRBD1	TRBV11-2	medium-sized	TRBJ1-1	CASSLGGQTSLSEAFF	TGTGCCAGCAGCTTGGGGGGACAGACCAGCTTATCTGAAGCTTTCTTT
NA	TRBV27	NA	TRBJ2-5	CASRDIQETQYF	TGTGCCAGCCGGGACATCCAAGAGACCCAGTACTTC
TRBD1	TRBV19	NA	TRBJ1-2	CASSGTAILYGYTF	TGTGCCAGTAGCGGGACAGCAATACTCTATGGCTACACCTTC
TRBD2	TRBV11-2	NA	TRBJ2-1	CASSPSGSYNEQFF	TGTGCCAGCAGCCCTAGCGGGAGCTACAATGAGCAGTTCTTC
TRBD2	TRBV18	NA	TRBJ2-1	CASSPSSGRPDNEQFF	TGTGCCAGCTCACCATCTAGCGGGAGACCCGACAATGAGCAGTTCTTC
NA	TRBV5-1	NA	TRBJ2-1	CASSFRLDNEQFF	TGCGCCAGCAGCTTTAGACTCGACAATGAGCAGTTCTTC
NA	TRBV6-1	NA	TRBJ2-3	CASSEQGYRADTQYF	TGTGCCAGCAGTGAACAGGGTTACCGCGCAGATACGCAGTATTTT
NA	TRBV5-6	few	TRBJ2-3	CASSLLSTDTQYF	TGTGCCAGCAGCTTGCTGAGCACAGATACGCAGTATTTT
TRBD1	TRBV5-4	NA	TRBJ2-7	CASSLGQGEGDEQYF	TGTGCCAGCAGCTTGGGACAGGGGGAGGGTGACGAGCAGTACTTC
TRBD2	TRBV10-3	NA	TRBJ2-5	CAISDIGLAGETQYF	TGTGCCATCAGTGACATAGGACTAGCGGGAGAGACCCAGTACTTC
NA	TRBV30	NA	TRBJ2-2	CAWSVAPGELFF	TGTGCCTGGAGCGTAGCCCCCGGGGAGCTGTTTTTT
NA	TRBV27	NA	TRBJ2-7	CASSFTGPAYLYEQYF	TGTGCCAGCAGTTTCACAGGGCCTGCCTACCTCTACGAGCAGTACTTC
NA	TRBV27	NA	TRBJ1-1	CASSLNVGVGVTEAFF	TGTGCCAGCAGTTTAAATGTCGGGGTCGGGGTCACTGAAGCTTTCTTT
NA	TRBV7-9	NA	TRBJ2-1	CASSLDRVGQGLYNEQFF	TGTGCCAGCAGCTTAGACAGGGTGGGTCAGGGCCTCTACAATGAGCAGTTCTTC
TRBD1	TRBV5-1	NA	TRBJ2-3	CASSGGRGQDTQYF	TGCGCCAGCAGTGGAGGCAGGGGGCAAGATACGCAGTATTTT
NA	TRBV18	NA	TRBJ1-1	CASSPGQNTEAFF	TGTGCCAGCTCACCGGGACAGAACACTGAAGCTTTCTTT
NA	TRBV10-1	NA	TRBJ2-7	CASSDPPNVQYF	TGCGCCAGCAGTGATCCTCCTAACGTGCAGTACTTC
NA	TRBV6-6	NA	TRBJ1-2	CASSSDNENYGYTF	TGTGCCAGCAGTTCGGACAACGAAAACTATGGCTACACCTTC
TRBD1	TRBV7-3	NA	TRBJ1-2	CASSPSRDRGWEGYTF	TGTGCCAGCAGCCCTAGCCGGGACAGGGGGTGGGAAGGCTACACCTTC
NA	TRBV5-1	NA	TRBJ2-7	CASSIGGVLYEQYF	TGCGCCAGCAGCATTGGAGGGGTGTTGTACGAGCAGTACTTC